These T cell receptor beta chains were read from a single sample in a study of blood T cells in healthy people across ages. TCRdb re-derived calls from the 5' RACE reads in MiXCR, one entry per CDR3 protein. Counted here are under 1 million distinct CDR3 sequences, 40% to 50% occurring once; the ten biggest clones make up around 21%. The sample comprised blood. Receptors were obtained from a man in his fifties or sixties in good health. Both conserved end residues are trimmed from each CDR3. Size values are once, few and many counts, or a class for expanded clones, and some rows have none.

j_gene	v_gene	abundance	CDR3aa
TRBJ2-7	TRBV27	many	ASSLSFVEAPYEQY
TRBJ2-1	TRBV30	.	AWTRNLYNEQF
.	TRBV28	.	ASSFRVGGNIQY
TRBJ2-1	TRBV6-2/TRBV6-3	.	ASSSGQPRGYNEQF
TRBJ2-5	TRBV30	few	AWSLETQY
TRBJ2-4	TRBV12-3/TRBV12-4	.	ASSSSTEGTVAKNIQY
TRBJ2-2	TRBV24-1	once	ATSDLPGPGELF
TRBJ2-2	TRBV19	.	ASSPAVAAGELF
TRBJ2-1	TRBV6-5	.	ASSYSLDNEQF
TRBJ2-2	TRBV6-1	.	ASNLDRNTGELF
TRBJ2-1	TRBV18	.	ASSSSRGGHWDEQF
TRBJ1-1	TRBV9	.	ASSVAERGDTEAF
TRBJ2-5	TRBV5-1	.	ASSNGGGGQETQY
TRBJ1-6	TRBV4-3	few	ASSPRQGGHFSLH
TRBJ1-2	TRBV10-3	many	AISELQGIYGYT
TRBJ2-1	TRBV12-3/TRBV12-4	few	ASSLSAARYNEQF
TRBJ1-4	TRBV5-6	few	ASSSNREYNEKLF
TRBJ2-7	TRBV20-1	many	SARDRFGGKRVAEQY
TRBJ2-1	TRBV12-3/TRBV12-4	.	ASSTILAGLHNEQF
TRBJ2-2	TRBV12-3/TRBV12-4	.	ASSTTGGSGELF
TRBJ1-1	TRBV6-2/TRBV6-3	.	ASSYAGQLNTEAF
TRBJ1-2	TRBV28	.	ASSPGGQRFYGYT
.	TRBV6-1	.	ASSEPGQEETQY
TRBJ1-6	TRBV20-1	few	SASTGAPPLH